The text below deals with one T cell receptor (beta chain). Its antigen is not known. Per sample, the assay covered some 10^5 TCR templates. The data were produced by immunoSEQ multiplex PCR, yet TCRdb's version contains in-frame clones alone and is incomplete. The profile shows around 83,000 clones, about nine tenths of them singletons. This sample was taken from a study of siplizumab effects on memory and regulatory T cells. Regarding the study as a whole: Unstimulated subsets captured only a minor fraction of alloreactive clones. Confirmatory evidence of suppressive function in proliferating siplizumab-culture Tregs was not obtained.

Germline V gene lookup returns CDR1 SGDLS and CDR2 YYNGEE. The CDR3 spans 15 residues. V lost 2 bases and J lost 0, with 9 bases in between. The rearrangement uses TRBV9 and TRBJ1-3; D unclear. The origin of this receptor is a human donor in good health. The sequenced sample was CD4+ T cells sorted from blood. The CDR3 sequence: CASSVTDSSGNTIYF. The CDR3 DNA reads TGTGCCAGCAGCGTGACGGATAGCTCTGGAAACACCATATATTTT.